The 8 T cell receptor beta chains in this list originate from one sample, sequenced in a study of tumor-infiltrating lymphocytes in oesophageal squamous cell carcinoma. TCRdb recomputed calls from the PCR reads with MiXCR, one row per CDR3 protein. This sample carries approximately 12,000 distinct CDR3 sequences, approximately 52% of them seen once, and the ten largest clones take about 15%. Sequencing was carried out using normal esophageal tissue next to the tumor. All receptors come from a male donor with esophageal squamous cell carcinoma.

V usage is TRBV6-1 and J usage is TRBJ2-3; D not resolved. This CDR3 spans 16 amino acids. V shed 5 bases and J shed 0 bases, with 15 bases lying between them. Germline loops: CDR1 MNHNS, CDR2 SASEGT. In DNA form, the CDR3 reads TGTGCCAGCAGTTCGATACGATTGACTAGCACAGATACGCAGTATTTT. It codes for CASSSIRLTSTDTQYF.

This clonotype was picked up many times. The chain uses TRBV28 and TRBJ1-1, with a possible D match to TRBD1 (5 bases). V was clipped by 6 bases and J by 0 bases, with 17 bases between them. Germline V gene data show CDR1 as MDHEN and CDR2 as SYDVKM. The CDR3 loop spans 16 amino acids. CDR3 residues: CASRGQGEPMNTEAFF. DNA for the CDR3: TGTGCCAGCAGGGGGCAGGGAGAACCCATGAACACTGAAGCTTTCTTT. The whole variable domain, filled in from reference TRBV28 and TRBJ1-1, reads DVKVTQSSRYLVKRTGEKVFLECVQDMDHENMFWYRQDPGLGLRLIYFSYDVKMKEKGDIPEGYSVSREKKERFSLILESASTNQTSMYLCASRGQGEPMNTEAFFGQGTRLTVV.

CDR3 bases: TGTGCCACCAGTGATTTCCCCCCTACTACTAGCGGGAGGGCCTTCCATGAGCAGTTCTTC. The encoded protein is CATSDFPPTTSGRAFHEQFF. V gene TRBV24-1 combines with J gene TRBJ1-2, with 13 bases matching TRBD2. The DNA end lines up better with TRBJ2-1; the J call may be wrong. CDR1 is KGHDR, CDR2 SFDVKD, per germline. The CDR3 is 20 amino acids.

This clonotype was recorded only once. The rearrangement uses TRBV7-4 and TRBJ2-7, with D perhaps TRBD2 (6 bases). The closer fit of TRBJ2-5 to the DNA end suggests the J call may be wrong. Germline V gene sequence: CDR1 SGHVT, CDR2 SQSDAQ. The CDR3 is 14 residues long. Written as DNA, the CDR3 is TGTGCCAGCAGCCGGGGGTCCAATCAAGAGACCCAGTACTTC. Residues: CASSRGSNQETQYF.

Note on this clonotype: The junction does not match germline at one end; this may be a read error. The J gene is TRBJ2-1, the V gene TRBV6-2 or TRBV6-3; 9 bases map to TRBD1. TRBJ2-7 matches the DNA end more closely, so the J call is doubtful. CDR1 and CDR2 from the germline V gene are MNHEY and SVGEGT. CDR3 size: 14 residues. The chain's CDR3 is CASSGQGTSSEQYF. In nucleotides, the CDR3 is TGTGCCAGCAGTGGACAGGGGACCTCCTCCGAGCAGTACTTC.

This chain joins TRBV7-4 and TRBJ1-2; D gene ambiguous. Trimming left V 5 bases short and J 8 bases short, with 15 bases between. CDR1 and CDR2 (germline): SGHVT, SQSDAQ. The CDR3 spans 13 residues. CDR3 DNA sequence: TGTGCCAGCAGCCCTGGGTCGGTTCAAGGCTACACCTTC. It yields the protein CASSPGSVQGYTF.

The sample holds many counts of this clonotype. This sequence joins TRBV5-1 and TRBJ2-7; D gene unclear. The CDR3 sequence is 11 residues long. Germline assignment: CDR1 SGHRS and CDR2 YFSETQ. Trimming pared 5 bases from V and 3 bases from J, leaving 6 bases between. The CDR3 region has the DNA TGCGCCAGCAGATACGGCTACGAGCAGTACTTC. It yields the protein CASRYGYEQYF.

In its sample, this clonotype was seen a few times. A much larger clone sits a single nucleotide away, making a read error possible. The CDR3 bases are TGTGCCAGCAGTTTAAAGGGACTAGTCTACAATGAGCAGTACTTC. As protein: CASSLKGLVYNEQYF. The chain is built from TRBV27 and TRBJ2-1; 8 bases fit TRBD2. Near its end, the DNA agrees better with TRBJ2-7, so the J call may be wrong. Germline loops: CDR1 MNHEY, CDR2 SMNVEV (reference sequence). This CDR3 has 15 amino acids.